Listed below are T cell receptor beta chains from one sample, sequenced in a study of cytomegalovirus exposure and HLA in healthy donors. The assay was immunoSEQ multiplex PCR, and TCRdb's table has in-frame clones only and misses some. The sample records hundreds of thousands of clones, 90% being singletons. The sequenced sample was PBMCs. Receptors originate from a woman aged 30 to 39 in good health and CMV-seronegative. CDR3s include the opening cysteine and the closing phenylalanine or tryptophan. D genes are given only for firm matches. Expanded clones are given a class, and other clones once, few, many or no size at all.

DNA: TGTGCCAGTATAGGAGGGGCCTCAAACAATGAGCAGTTCTTC
CDR3: CASIGGASNNEQFF
J: TRBJ2-1
V: TRBV19
D: .
size: .

DNA: TGTGCCAGCAGCCCCGCCCGACAGATTAACGAGCAGTACTTC
CDR3: CASSPARQINEQYF
J: TRBJ2-7
V: TRBV11-2
D: .
size: .

DNA: TGTGCCAGCAGAAACAAGGCCCCGGCCCCCTATGGCTACACCTTC
CDR3: CASRNKAPAPYGYTF
J: TRBJ1-2
V: TRBV6-1
D: .
size: .

DNA: TGTGCCAGTAGTATCCCGGGGGGGATCAATCAGCCCCAGCATTTT
CDR3: CASSIPGGINQPQHF
J: TRBJ1-5
V: TRBV19
D: .
size: .

DNA: TGTGCCAGTAGAATCGGGGGGACAGGGGTCAACTATGGCTACACCTTC
CDR3: CASRIGGTGVNYGYTF
J: TRBJ1-2
V: TRBV19
D: TRBD1
size: few

DNA: TGTGCCAGCAGTTTAGGGGAGACCCAGTACTTC
CDR3: CASSLGETQYF
J: TRBJ2-5
V: TRBV28
D: .
size: .

DNA: TGTGCCAGCAGCCTCCCGGGACAGGGATTTTCCGGGGAGCTGTTTTTT
CDR3: CASSLPGQGFSGELFF
J: TRBJ2-2
V: TRBV7-6
D: TRBD1
size: .

DNA: TGTGCCAGCAGCCCCCTAGCGGGAGTTACAGATACGCAGTATTTT
CDR3: CASSPLAGVTDTQYF
J: TRBJ2-3
V: TRBV4-2
D: TRBD2
size: .

DNA: TGTGCCAGCACTCTGGCTCGACTACAGCGTATCTCTGGGGCCAACGTCCTGACTTTC
CDR3: CASTLARLQRISGANVLTF
J: TRBJ2-6
V: TRBV28
D: .
size: .

DNA: TGTGCCAGCAGTCTCACACGCTCCTACGAGCAGTACTTC
CDR3: CASSLTRSYEQYF
J: TRBJ2-7
V: TRBV27
D: .
size: .

DNA: TGTGCCAGCAGCGTAGAGCGGGAGACTGAAGCTTTCTTT
CDR3: CASSVERETEAFF
J: TRBJ1-1
V: TRBV9
D: .
size: .

DNA: TGTGCCAGCAGGAAGGGAGGAGCGGATGAAAAACTGTTTTTT
CDR3: CASRKGGADEKLFF
J: TRBJ1-4
V: TRBV28
D: .
size: .

DNA: TGCGCCAGCAGCTCCGAGGGGAAACATCGCGGTTACTACGAGCAGTACTTC
CDR3: CASSSEGKHRGYYEQYF
J: TRBJ2-7
V: TRBV4-3
D: .
size: .

DNA: TGTGCCAGCAGACAGGGTACAAATCAGCCCCAGCATTTT
CDR3: CASRQGTNQPQHF
J: TRBJ1-5
V: TRBV2
D: .
size: few

DNA: TGTGCCAGCAGCTTAGGGGACAGAGGCAGGAACATTCAGTACTTC
CDR3: CASSLGDRGRNIQYF
J: TRBJ2-4
V: TRBV7-8
D: TRBD1
size: .

DNA: TGTGCCAGCAGCCCTAGTCCGGGAGCGGGAAACACCATATATTTT
CDR3: CASSPSPGAGNTIYF
J: TRBJ1-3
V: TRBV7-8
D: .
size: .

DNA: TGTGCCAGCAGTCCGCGGATTGACAATGAGCAGTTCTTC
CDR3: CASSPRIDNEQFF
J: TRBJ2-1
V: TRBV28
D: .
size: .